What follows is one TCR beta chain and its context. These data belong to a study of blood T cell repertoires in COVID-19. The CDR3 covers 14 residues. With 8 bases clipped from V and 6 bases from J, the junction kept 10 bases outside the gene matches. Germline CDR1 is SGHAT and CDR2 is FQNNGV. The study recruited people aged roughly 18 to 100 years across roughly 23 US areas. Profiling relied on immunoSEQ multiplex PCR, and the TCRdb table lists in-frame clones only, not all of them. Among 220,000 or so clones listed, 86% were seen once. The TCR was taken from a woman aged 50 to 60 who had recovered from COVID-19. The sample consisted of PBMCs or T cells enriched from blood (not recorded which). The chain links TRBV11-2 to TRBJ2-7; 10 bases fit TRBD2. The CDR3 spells CASALSGGASEQYF. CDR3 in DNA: TGTGCCAGCGCCCTGAGCGGGGGGGCAAGCGAGCAGTACTTC.